The 32 T cell receptor beta chains presented below share a single source sample, sequenced in a study of cytomegalovirus exposure and HLA in healthy donors. Sequencing used immunoSEQ multiplex PCR; TCRdb keeps in-frame clones, though not all of them. The sample yields about 150,000 clones, around nine tenths seen once. The sequencing input was PBMCs. These receptors all come from a man between 18 and 29 years old in good health and CMV-seropositive.

The rearrangement links TRBV4-3 to TRBJ2-3; D uncertain. The V end lost 0 bases, the J end lost 5 bases, and 6 bases lay between the germline ends. CDR3 size: 13 residues. CDR1 is LGHNA, CDR2 YSLEER, per germline. The CDR3 DNA reads as TGCGCCAGCAGCCAAGATACAGAAGATACGCAGTATTTT. Its translation is CASSQDTEDTQYF.

This chain joins TRBV6-4 and TRBJ1-1, with D hard to call. This CDR3 is built from 14 residues. Looked up from germline, CDR1 is MRHNA and CDR2 is SNTAGT. V was cut by 8 bases and J by 4 bases, with 17 bases left in between. CDR3 residues: CASRLGSGSTEAFF. The CDR3 region has the DNA TGTGCCAGCCGGCTGGGGTCCGGGAGCACTGAAGCTTTCTTT.

DNA of the CDR3: TGTGCCAGCAGCCAGACAGGGTCGATACAAGAGACCCAGTACTTC. Translation gives CASSQTGSIQETQYF. V is TRBV6-5 and J is TRBJ2-5; 7 nucleotides align to TRBD1. After removal of 6 bases from V and 2 bases from J, the junction contained 9 bases not matched to a gene. The CDR3 is made up of 15 amino acids. Germline values: CDR1 MNHEY, CDR2 SVGAGI.

This rearrangement joins TRBV13 to TRBJ1-4; D is possibly TRBD1 (5 bases). The V end was cut by 1 base, the J end by 5 bases, with 11 bases between. The CDR3 contains 15 residues. Germline CDR1 PRHDT, CDR2 FYEKMQ (reference sequence). Here the CDR3 DNA reads TGTGCCAGCAGCTTAGCCCTAGGGGTAAATGAAAAACTGTTTTTT. Protein sequence: CASSLALGVNEKLFF.

The CDR3 DNA reads TGCAGCGTTGAAGACCTGAGCGGGGAGCTGTTTTTT. Amino acid sequence: CSVEDLSGELFF. The V gene is TRBV29-1, the J gene TRBJ2-2; unclear D gene. This CDR3 spans 12 amino acids. Trimming took off 0 bases at V and 7 bases at J, with 6 bases between the two ends. The germline CDR1 and CDR2 sequences are SQVTM and ANQGSEA.

This clone was recorded once. The rearrangement uses TRBV9 and TRBJ2-1; 7 bases align to TRBD2. CDR1 is SGDLS and CDR2 is YYNGEE in the germline V gene. This CDR3 is 14 amino acids long. Trimming cost V 3 bases and J 8 bases; bases outside gene matches: 8. The DNA for the CDR3 is TGTGCCAGCAGCGCTCCAGCGGGGAGGGATGAGCAGTTCTTC. This gives the protein CASSAPAGRDEQFF.

The V call is TRBV6-5, the J call TRBJ2-7, with 10 positions matching TRBD1. Trimming took 6 bases from V and 2 from J; bases not matched to a gene: 4. Germline assignment: CDR1 MNHEY and CDR2 SVGAGI. The CDR3 runs 14 residues. The CDR3 spells CASSRDRGTYEQYF. In DNA form, the CDR3 reads TGTGCCAGCAGCCGGGACAGGGGCACCTACGAGCAGTACTTC.

V is TRBV27 and J is TRBJ2-3; 16 bases match TRBD2. The V segment lost 7 bases and the J segment 6 bases; nucleotides outside the gene matches: 7. CDR3 length: 16 amino acids. Germline V gene data show CDR1 as MNHEY and CDR2 as SMNVEV (reference sequence). The CDR3 nucleotides read TGTGCCAGCACCCAAGGGACTAGCGGGAGGGGGGATACGCAGTATTTT. Residues: CASTQGTSGRGDTQYF.

The chain carries TRBV14 and TRBJ2-3; D is perhaps TRBD2 (5 bases). V lost 2 bases, J lost 5 bases, and 14 bases lay in between. The V gene's germline CDR1 is SGHDN and CDR2 FVKESK. This CDR3 contains 15 residues. For the CDR3, the DNA is TGTGCCAGCAGCCAAAGGGCAGGAGGAGGAGATACGCAGTATTTT. Its protein is CASSQRAGGGDTQYF.

This sequence joins TRBV7-3 and TRBJ2-7, with D possibly matching TRBD2 (6 bases). This CDR3 comprises 14 residues. Trimming shortened V by 5 bases and J by 0 bases, and 11 bases separated the two germline ends. CDR1 and CDR2 (germline): SGHTA, FQGTGA. The CDR3 nucleotides read TGTGCCAGCAGCCCGAGCGGGTCCTCCTACGAGCAGTACTTC. Amino acids: CASSPSGSSYEQYF.

The chain couples TRBV7-2 to TRBJ2-3, with TRBD1 matching over 7 bases. Unmatched junction bases numbered 2, after V lost 4 bases and J lost 4 bases. The CDR3 spans 13 residues. Germline V gene data show CDR1 as SGHTA and CDR2 as FQGNSA. CDR3 coding DNA: TGTGCCAGCAGCTCGCAGGGGGCAGATACGCAGTATTTT. Protein product: CASSSQGADTQYF.

V usage is TRBV5-1 and J usage is TRBJ1-3; a weak D match, TRBD1 (6 bases). The ends were cut back, 4 bases at V and 0 bases at J, with 17 bases in the middle. CDR1 and CDR2 (germline): SGHRS, YFSETQ. There are 17 residues in the CDR3. The DNA for the CDR3 is TGCGCCAGCAGCCGGGGGGCCCCCGGGGCCTCTGGAAACACCATATATTTT. Protein product: CASSRGAPGASGNTIYF.

The rearrangement joins TRBV11-2 to TRBJ1-4; TRBD1 is a possible D gene (6 bases). V dropped 1 base and J dropped 10 bases, with 25 bases sitting between them. This CDR3 is built from 18 residues. In germline, CDR1 is SGHAT, CDR2 FQNNGV. CDR3 residues: CASSLVRDRGAAGGKLFF. CDR3 coding DNA: TGTGCCAGCAGCTTAGTAAGGGATCGGGGGGCAGCGGGAGGAAAACTGTTTTTT.

This chain uses TRBV21-1 with TRBJ2-7; the D call TRBD1 from the table was never checked on the DNA. TRBV21-1 is a listed pseudogene. The CDR3 totals 18 residues. This CDR3 reads CASSKGGPRTGGTYEQYF. CDR3 in DNA: TGTGCCAGCAGCAAAGGAGGGCCAAGGACAGGGGGGACCTACGAGCAGTACTTC.

The chain couples TRBV6-1 to TRBJ2-7; D gene uncertain. The CDR3 consists of 12 residues. V was shortened by 2 bases and J by 4 bases, with 6 bases between the two germline ends. The germline V gene has CDR1 MNHNS and CDR2 SASEGT. The CDR3 spells CASSEPDYEQYF. Here the CDR3 DNA reads TGTGCCAGCAGTGAACCAGATTACGAGCAGTACTTC.

The rearrangement links TRBV29-1 to TRBJ2-7; TRBD1 matches at 7 bases. The CDR3 spans 12 residues. The junction had 5 bases not matched to a gene; V was cut back by 6 bases and J by 3 bases. Germline assignment: CDR1 SQVTM and CDR2 ANQGSEA. The CDR3 coding sequence is TGCAGCGTCGGACAGGTGAGCTACGAGCAGTACTTC. Translated: CSVGQVSYEQYF.

The V gene is TRBV11-2, the J gene TRBJ2-3; TRBD2 matches 12 bases. The CDR3 spans 16 residues. Germline V gene data show CDR1 as SGHAT and CDR2 as FQNNGV. V shed 4 bases and J 4 bases; nucleotides not matched to a gene: 6. The CDR3 here is CASSSSGGAKADTQYF. DNA for the CDR3: TGTGCCAGCAGCTCTAGCGGGGGGGCCAAGGCAGATACGCAGTATTTT.

The J gene is TRBJ1-1, the V gene TRBV5-1; D remains unclear. The CDR3 runs to 17 residues. Trimming stripped 6 bases from V and 2 bases from J, with 23 bases between. Germline V CDR1 and CDR2: SGHRS, YFSETQ. CDR3 loop: CASTLHPAGILNTEAFF. As DNA, the CDR3 is TGCGCCAGCACCCTCCATCCCGCGGGCATTTTAAACACTGAAGCTTTCTTT.

This chain connects TRBV19 to TRBJ2-2, with TRBD1 matching 8 bases. V lost 4 bases and J lost 3; bases outside the gene matches: 7. This CDR3 has 16 residues. CDR1 is LNHDA and CDR2 is SQIVND in the germline V gene (reference sequence). The CDR3 region is CASSTLTGAYTGELFF. The DNA of the CDR3 is TGTGCCAGTAGTACGCTGACAGGGGCCTACACCGGGGAGCTGTTTTTT.

The gene calls are TRBV7-6 and TRBJ1-2, with D possibly TRBD1 on 5 matching bases. The CDR3 extends over 13 amino acids. Trimming cost V 5 bases and J 1 base, with 8 bases left between them. CDR1 is SGHVS, CDR2 FNYEAQ, per germline. For the CDR3, the DNA is TGTGCCAGCAGCCCGACAGTTAACTATGGCTACACCTTC. Translated, it gives CASSPTVNYGYTF.

The V gene is TRBV5-1, the J gene TRBJ1-3, with 9 bases identical to TRBD1. With V trimmed by 4 bases and J by 5 bases, 16 bases remained unmatched. The germline V gene has CDR1 SGHRS and CDR2 YFSETQ. The CDR3 extends over 18 amino acids. CDR3 coding DNA: TGCGCCAGCAGCCGAACCGGCCGACTGACAGGGGGTAGAAACACCATATATTTT. Translated, it gives CASSRTGRLTGGRNTIYF.

This clone was detected only once. The chain uses TRBV30 and TRBJ2-7; TRBD2 is a possible D gene (6 bases). This CDR3 spans 19 amino acids. Trimming took 2 bases from V and 2 from J, leaving 28 bases between them. In germline, CDR1 is GTSNPN, CDR2 SVGIG (reference sequence). The CDR3: CAWSPRRLGSGRLTYEQYF. CDR3 DNA sequence: TGTGCCTGGAGTCCCCGGAGATTGGGTAGCGGACGACTCACCTACGAGCAGTACTTC.

The chain carries TRBV6-5 and TRBJ1-2; tentatively, D is TRBD1 (5 bases). Trimming stripped 3 bases from V and 2 bases from J, with 13 bases between. There are 15 residues in the CDR3. Germline V gives CDR1 MNHEY, CDR2 SVGAGI. For the CDR3, the DNA is TGTGCCAGCAGTTATCTGGCAGGGAGGAACTATGGCTACACCTTC. Amino acids: CASSYLAGRNYGYTF.

The chain joins TRBV4-2 to TRBJ1-1, with TRBD1 as a possible D gene (5 bases). CDR3 length: 14 residues. With 3 bases removed from V and 5 bases from J, the gap between germline ends came to 13 bases. Per the germline V gene, CDR1 is LGHNA and CDR2 is YNFKEQ. The CDR3 DNA is TGTGCCAGCAGCCACACGGACCGGGGGACTGAAGCTTTCTTT. This translates into CASSHTDRGTEAFF.

This clone was counted a single time. The V and J genes are TRBV30 and TRBJ1-2, with D maybe TRBD1 (5 bases). The CDR3 is made up of 15 amino acids. The germline V gene has CDR1 GTSNPN and CDR2 SVGIG (reference sequence). Trimming pared 3 bases from V and 2 bases from J, leaving 16 bases between. Here the CDR3 reads CAWSGPGGNNYGYTF. As DNA, the CDR3 is TGTGCCTGGAGCGGCCCCGGGGGGAACAACTATGGCTACACCTTC.

CDR3 sequence (DNA): TGTGCCAGTAGTATATGGGGAGGGAGCGGCTACACCTTC. This gives the protein CASSIWGGSGYTF. This rearrangement joins TRBV19 to TRBJ1-2; D gene ambiguous. CDR1 is LNHDA, CDR2 SQIVND, per germline (reference sequence). The CDR3 length is 13 residues. With 2 bases removed from V and 8 bases from J, the gap between germline ends came to 12 bases.

The sample holds a few counts of this clone. This rearrangement joins TRBV5-1 to TRBJ2-5; 7 bases map to TRBD2. The junction had 8 bases not matched to a gene; V was cut back by 4 bases and J by 5 bases. CDR1 and CDR2 from the germline V gene are SGHRS and YFSETQ. CDR3 length: 14 residues. CDR3 coding DNA: TGCGCCAGCAGCCCGGGGACTATGGGGGAGACCCAGTACTTC. It codes for CASSPGTMGETQYF.

The V call is TRBV11-2, the J call TRBJ1-2, with D possibly matching TRBD1 (6 bases). V lost 0 bases to trimming and J lost 3 bases, with 14 bases between them. From germline, CDR1 is SGHAT and CDR2 FQNNGV. The CDR3 sequence is 16 residues long. CDR3 amino acids: CASSLDPQGLYYGYTF. CDR3 nucleotide sequence: TGTGCCAGCAGCTTAGATCCCCAGGGGCTCTACTATGGCTACACCTTC.

This chain uses TRBV4-3 with TRBJ1-1; TRBD1 matches at 12 bases. The ends lost 2 bases at V and 10 bases at J; junction bases unmatched: 8. Germline V gives CDR1 LGHNA, CDR2 YSLEER. The CDR3 is 15 residues long. The CDR3 DNA reads as TGCGCCAGCAGCCAACCCGGGACAGGGGGCGCGGGAGCTTTCTTT. Amino acids: CASSQPGTGGAGAFF.

This chain joins TRBV27 and TRBJ2-5; TRBD2 agrees at 11 bases. The CDR3 totals 15 residues. In germline, CDR1 is MNHEY, CDR2 SMNVEV (reference sequence). J gave up 2 bases and V 2 bases, and 1 base lay outside the gene matches. The DNA of the CDR3 is TGTGCCAGCAGTTTACTAGCGGGGGGTCAAGAGACCCAGTACTTC. Its protein is CASSLLAGGQETQYF.

This rearrangement joins TRBV11-2 to TRBJ1-3, with D perhaps TRBD1 (5 bases). The germline gives CDR1 SGHAT, CDR2 FQNNGV. V dropped 5 bases and J dropped 12 bases, with 11 bases sitting between them. The CDR3 has 11 amino acids. In DNA, the CDR3 is TGTGCCAGCAGCCCCAGGACAATCATATATTTT. It specifies CASSPRTIIYF.

The chain employs TRBV2 and TRBJ2-1; 7 bases map to TRBD1. Germline trimming cut 7 bases from V and 2 bases from J; bases unmatched to any gene: 8. Germline V gene lookup returns CDR1 SNHLY and CDR2 FYNNEI. The length of the CDR3 is 15 residues. The CDR3 nucleotides are TGTGCCAGCACCGAACAGGGGAGCGCCTACAATGAGCAGTTCTTC. This codes for CASTEQGSAYNEQFF.